This TCR beta chain was identified during a study of regulatory T cells in long-lasting Graves disease. General study points: Persistent patients shared more public clonotypes (approximately 2,700) than newly diagnosed patients (around 1,000).

The authors built TCR beta libraries using iRepertoire HTBI primers and Arm-PCR of CDR3 regions. One entry per CDR3 protein, called by TCRdb with MiXCR from the multiplex PCR reads. Among 300,000 to 400,000 distinct CDR3 sequences listed, 15% to 19% were seen once. Many counts were recorded for this clonotype. Its antigen is not known. Specified time point: newly diagnosed GD, antithyroid drugs for less than 3 months. The TCR library was prepared using RNA isolated from PBMCs. Peripheral blood, 7.5 to 9.5 milliliters per patient, was collected in EDTA tubes. This material consisted of peripheral blood mononuclear cells (PBMCs), taken at new diagnosis, from a patient treated with antithyroid drugs. The source of this sequence is a female donor with Graves disease.

The CDR3 is CASSVLLAGKQETQYF. The CDR3 DNA follows: TGTGCCAGCAGTGTCCTACTAGCGGGGAAACAAGAGACCCAGTACTTC. This chain uses TRBV28 with TRBJ2-5; 10 bases are shared with TRBD2. CDR1 and CDR2 from the germline V gene are MDHEN and SYDVKM. J lost 2 bases, V lost 5 bases, and 8 bases had no gene match. The CDR3 consists of 16 residues.